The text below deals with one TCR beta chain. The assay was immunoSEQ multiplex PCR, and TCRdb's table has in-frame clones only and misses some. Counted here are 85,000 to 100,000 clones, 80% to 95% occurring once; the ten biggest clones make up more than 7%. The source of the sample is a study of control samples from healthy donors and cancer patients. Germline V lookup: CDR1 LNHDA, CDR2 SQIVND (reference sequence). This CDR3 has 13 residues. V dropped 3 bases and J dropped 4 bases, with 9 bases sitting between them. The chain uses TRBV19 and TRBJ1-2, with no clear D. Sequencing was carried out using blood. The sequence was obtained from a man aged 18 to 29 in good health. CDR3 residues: CASSIYVGYGYTF. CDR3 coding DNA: TGTGCCAGTAGTATTTATGTCGGCTATGGCTACACCTTC.